The present T cell receptor beta chain was sequenced within a study of cytomegalovirus exposure and HLA in healthy donors. Study-wide points: In a later analysis, V- and J-gene trimming of beta chains associated with a DCLRE1C missense variant, replicated independently. Associated with HLA alleles at 0.05 false discovery rate in a later analysis were 16,951 TCR beta sequences. Available immune exposure information was restricted to CMV serostatus only. Some highly shared sequence variants likely arose as a pipeline artifact.

This CDR3 has 13 residues. The V gene's germline CDR1 is MNHEY and CDR2 SVGAGI. The V end was cut by 2 bases, the J end by 7 bases, with 12 bases between. 13 Jbeta primers and 60 Vbeta primers were used for the PCR. Some clones are missing from TCRdb's copy, which holds only in-frame ones; the method was immunoSEQ multiplex PCR. The sample lists under 60,000 clones; around 77% were seen once. A remark on this clone: Its antigen remains unidentified.

The V and J genes are TRBV6-5 and TRBJ2-7, with D possibly being TRBD2 (7 bases). The clonotype originates from a woman aged 40 to 49 in good health and CMV-seropositive. Sequencing was performed on PBMCs. In DNA, the CDR3 is TGTGCCAGCAGTTACGGGGGGGCGCGGGAGCAGTACTTC. Protein sequence: CASSYGGAREQYF.